The rows below give T cell receptor beta chains drawn from one sample of a study of control samples from healthy donors and cancer patients. The method was immunoSEQ multiplex PCR; TCRdb's version includes in-frame clones alone and lacks a portion of them. The sample has 180,000 or so clones; roughly 93% are singletons. Material for sequencing was blood. The receptor set was obtained from a woman aged 55-69 years in good health. Both conserved end residues are part of each CDR3. The D gene is left open where the match is weak. Expanded clones get a size class; other rows say once, few or many, or leave the size out.

CDR3nt: TGTGCCAGCAGCCAAGGTTCAGTACGGTTTTACAATGAGCAGTTCTTC
CDR3aa: CASSQGSVRFYNEQFF
abundance: .
j_gene: TRBJ2-1
v_gene: TRBV4-2
d_gene: .

CDR3nt: TGTGCCAGCAGTGACTGTGGGTGGTGGTATCAGCCCCAGCATTTT
CDR3aa: CASSDCGWWYQPQHF
abundance: .
j_gene: TRBJ1-5
v_gene: TRBV6-4
d_gene: .

CDR3nt: TGTGCCAGCAGCTTGGCCGGGGCAACTAATGAAAAACTGTTTTTT
CDR3aa: CASSLAGATNEKLFF
abundance: .
j_gene: TRBJ1-4
v_gene: TRBV5-6
d_gene: .

CDR3nt: TGTGCCAGCAGCCCGCAGAACTTCGACACTGAAGCTTTCTTT
CDR3aa: CASSPQNFDTEAFF
abundance: .
j_gene: TRBJ1-1
v_gene: TRBV7-2
d_gene: .

CDR3nt: TGTGCCATCAGTGAAGAGACAGGCCACCATCCGTGGGCTTTCTTT
CDR3aa: CAISEETGHHPWAFF
abundance: .
j_gene: TRBJ1-1
v_gene: TRBV10-3
d_gene: .

CDR3nt: TGTGCCAGCAGCCTGATGAGTGATGAGGGGACCCAGTACTTC
CDR3aa: CASSLMSDEGTQYF
abundance: .
j_gene: TRBJ2-5
v_gene: TRBV7-9
d_gene: .

CDR3nt: TGTGCCAGCAGCGTAGATTCAGGGACAAAAGAAGCTTTCTTT
CDR3aa: CASSVDSGTKEAFF
abundance: .
j_gene: TRBJ1-1
v_gene: TRBV9
d_gene: .

CDR3nt: TGTGCCAGCAGGGGCAATGAAAAACTGTTTTTT
CDR3aa: CASRGNEKLFF
abundance: .
j_gene: TRBJ1-4
v_gene: TRBV7-9
d_gene: .

CDR3nt: TGTGCCAGTAGTATATCCGGGACAGGGTACTCACCCCTCCACTTT
CDR3aa: CASSISGTGYSPLHF
abundance: .
j_gene: TRBJ1-6
v_gene: TRBV19
d_gene: TRBD1

CDR3nt: TGTGCCAGCTCACCGGGACAGCAAAAAAATTCACCCCTCCACTTT
CDR3aa: CASSPGQQKNSPLHF
abundance: .
j_gene: TRBJ1-6
v_gene: TRBV18
d_gene: TRBD1

CDR3nt: TGTGCCACCACTTACCGGGACACGGTTCTAGCTTTCTTT
CDR3aa: CATTYRDTVLAFF
abundance: .
j_gene: TRBJ1-1
v_gene: TRBV6-2/TRBV6-3
d_gene: .

CDR3nt: TGTGCCAGTAGGGAGACGGATAGCTCCTACGAGCAGTACTTC
CDR3aa: CASRETDSSYEQYF
abundance: .
j_gene: TRBJ2-7
v_gene: TRBV19
d_gene: .

CDR3nt: TGCAGCGTTGGGGACAGGTATGAAGCTTTCTTT
CDR3aa: CSVGDRYEAFF
abundance: few
j_gene: TRBJ1-1
v_gene: TRBV29-1
d_gene: TRBD1

CDR3nt: TGCGCCAGCAGCCAAGGTTCCTCTGGGGCCAACGTCCTGACTTTC
CDR3aa: CASSQGSSGANVLTF
abundance: .
j_gene: TRBJ2-6
v_gene: TRBV4-3
d_gene: .

CDR3nt: TGTGCCAGCAGCCCGGGCCTATATCAGCCCCAGCATTTT
CDR3aa: CASSPGLYQPQHF
abundance: .
j_gene: TRBJ1-5
v_gene: TRBV11-2
d_gene: .

CDR3nt: TGCGCCAGCAGCTTGAGACCGGGACACCAATTCCCCTACGAGCAGTACTTC
CDR3aa: CASSLRPGHQFPYEQYF
abundance: .
j_gene: TRBJ2-7
v_gene: TRBV5-1
d_gene: .

CDR3nt: TGTGCCAGCAGCTCAGGGGCTGGAAACACCATATATTTT
CDR3aa: CASSSGAGNTIYF
abundance: .
j_gene: TRBJ1-3
v_gene: TRBV5-4
d_gene: .

CDR3nt: TGTGCCAGCAGTGTGAAATATCCCAACACTGAAGCTTTCTTT
CDR3aa: CASSVKYPNTEAFF
abundance: .
j_gene: TRBJ1-1
v_gene: TRBV6-2/TRBV6-3
d_gene: .

CDR3nt: TGTGCAGCCGACAGGGGGCCTGGTCAGCCCCAGCATTTT
CDR3aa: CAADRGPGQPQHF
abundance: .
j_gene: TRBJ1-5
v_gene: TRBV19
d_gene: TRBD1

CDR3nt: TGTGCCAGTAGTATAGGCTTGGCTTCAGATAGTAATGAAAAACTGTTTTTT
CDR3aa: CASSIGLASDSNEKLFF
abundance: .
j_gene: TRBJ1-4
v_gene: TRBV19
d_gene: .

CDR3nt: TGTGCCAGCAGTTACGCGACAGCAACTAATGAAAAACTGTTTTTT
CDR3aa: CASSYATATNEKLFF
abundance: .
j_gene: TRBJ1-4
v_gene: TRBV6-5
d_gene: .

CDR3nt: TGTGCCAGCAGTTACTCGTGGGAGATAAACAATGAGCAGTTCTTC
CDR3aa: CASSYSWEINNEQFF
abundance: .
j_gene: TRBJ2-1
v_gene: TRBV6-5
d_gene: .

CDR3nt: TGTGCCAGCAGCTTAGGACAGGGGGGTAGCACAGATACGCAGTATTTT
CDR3aa: CASSLGQGGSTDTQYF
abundance: .
j_gene: TRBJ2-3
v_gene: TRBV11-3
d_gene: TRBD1

CDR3nt: TGTGCCAGCAGTGACTCGGGGACGCGGGGAACACTCCATGGCTACACCTTC
CDR3aa: CASSDSGTRGTLHGYTF
abundance: .
j_gene: TRBJ1-2
v_gene: TRBV6-4
d_gene: .

CDR3nt: TGCGCCAGCAGCACCGGGACCGAGGGGATTGAGCAGTTCTTC
CDR3aa: CASSTGTEGIEQFF
abundance: .
j_gene: TRBJ2-1
v_gene: TRBV5-1
d_gene: .

CDR3nt: TGTGCCAGCAGTCCCGGTTGGGGGGTCAGCACAGATACGCAGTATTTT
CDR3aa: CASSPGWGVSTDTQYF
abundance: .
j_gene: TRBJ2-3
v_gene: TRBV27
d_gene: .

CDR3nt: TGTGCCAGCAGCCCCGACAGGGGAAGCACAGATACGCAGTATTTT
CDR3aa: CASSPDRGSTDTQYF
abundance: .
j_gene: TRBJ2-3
v_gene: TRBV7-3
d_gene: TRBD1

CDR3nt: TGTGCCAGCAGCCAAGTCCCGGGGGGGCATCAGCCCCAGCATTTT
CDR3aa: CASSQVPGGHQPQHF
abundance: few
j_gene: TRBJ1-5
v_gene: TRBV3-1/TRBV3-2
d_gene: .

CDR3nt: TGTGCCAGCAGCTTAGTAGTTCCGGACAGTCCCTACAATGAGCAGTTCTTC
CDR3aa: CASSLVVPDSPYNEQFF
abundance: .
j_gene: TRBJ2-1
v_gene: TRBV7-2
d_gene: .

CDR3nt: TGTGCCAGCTCACCACCGGGGGGGTGGGACACTGAAGCTTTCTTT
CDR3aa: CASSPPGGWDTEAFF
abundance: once
j_gene: TRBJ1-1
v_gene: TRBV18
d_gene: .

CDR3nt: TGTGCCAGCAGCTTATGGGATCCTGGAAACACCATATATTTT
CDR3aa: CASSLWDPGNTIYF
abundance: .
j_gene: TRBJ1-3
v_gene: TRBV7-2
d_gene: .

CDR3nt: TGTGCCAGCAGCCCGGACAGGGCCTATGGCTACACCTTC
CDR3aa: CASSPDRAYGYTF
abundance: .
j_gene: TRBJ1-2
v_gene: TRBV2
d_gene: TRBD1

CDR3nt: TGTGCCAGCAGCTTGGCGGGGGGGAAATACGAGCAGTACTTC
CDR3aa: CASSLAGGKYEQYF
abundance: .
j_gene: TRBJ2-7
v_gene: TRBV5-8
d_gene: TRBD2

CDR3nt: TGCGCCAGCAGCTTGGCTTCGGGGACACATCAAATCACAGATACGCAGTATTTT
CDR3aa: CASSLASGTHQITDTQYF
abundance: .
j_gene: TRBJ2-3
v_gene: TRBV5-1
d_gene: .

CDR3nt: TGTGCCAGCAGCGCACGGACCGCGGCTTACTACGAGCAGTACTTC
CDR3aa: CASSARTAAYYEQYF
abundance: once
j_gene: TRBJ2-7
v_gene: TRBV7-9
d_gene: .

CDR3nt: TGTGCCAGCAGCTTAATGCAAGGGGGTAACACCGGGGAGCTGTTTTTT
CDR3aa: CASSLMQGGNTGELFF
abundance: .
j_gene: TRBJ2-2
v_gene: TRBV7-3
d_gene: .

CDR3nt: TGTGCCAGTAGAGAGGGTGGCAGCTATGGCTACACCTTC
CDR3aa: CASREGGSYGYTF
abundance: once
j_gene: TRBJ1-2
v_gene: TRBV19
d_gene: .

CDR3nt: TGCGCCAGCAGCCAAGGCCCGGACAGGAACACTGAAGCTTTCTTT
CDR3aa: CASSQGPDRNTEAFF
abundance: .
j_gene: TRBJ1-1
v_gene: TRBV4-3
d_gene: .

CDR3nt: TGTGCCAGCAGTATCGATGAAAAACTGTTTTTT
CDR3aa: CASSIDEKLFF
abundance: .
j_gene: TRBJ1-4
v_gene: TRBV6-6
d_gene: .

CDR3nt: TGTGCCAGCTCACGAATGACCCCTAGGGGGGAAAAACTGTTTTTT
CDR3aa: CASSRMTPRGEKLFF
abundance: .
j_gene: TRBJ1-4
v_gene: TRBV18
d_gene: .

CDR3nt: TGTGCCAGCAGTTACGACATTTCCTTAAACACCATATATTTT
CDR3aa: CASSYDISLNTIYF
abundance: .
j_gene: TRBJ1-3
v_gene: TRBV6-5
d_gene: .

CDR3nt: TGTGCCAGCAGCTTACAGGGGGCGCGGAGCGGCTACACCTTC
CDR3aa: CASSLQGARSGYTF
abundance: .
j_gene: TRBJ1-2
v_gene: TRBV14
d_gene: TRBD1

CDR3nt: TGTGCCAGCAGCTTAGAAGGGACAGGGGGCACCGGGGAGCTGTTTTTT
CDR3aa: CASSLEGTGGTGELFF
abundance: .
j_gene: TRBJ2-2
v_gene: TRBV7-8
d_gene: TRBD1

CDR3nt: TGTGCCAGCAGCCACAACTTAGGATGGCGGGGGGCCGCAATACAAGAGACCCAGTACTTC
CDR3aa: CASSHNLGWRGAAIQETQYF
abundance: .
j_gene: TRBJ2-5
v_gene: TRBV14
d_gene: TRBD2

CDR3nt: TGTGCCAGCAGCTATGGACAGGGAGGTGAAAAACTGTTTTTT
CDR3aa: CASSYGQGGEKLFF
abundance: .
j_gene: TRBJ1-4
v_gene: TRBV7-8
d_gene: TRBD1

CDR3nt: TGTGCCAGCAGGGAGACAGAAAGAAGTCAGCCCCAGCATTTT
CDR3aa: CASRETERSQPQHF
abundance: .
j_gene: TRBJ1-5
v_gene: TRBV7-2
d_gene: .

CDR3nt: TGTGCCAGCAGACGGACAGGGAACACTGAAGCTTTCTTT
CDR3aa: CASRRTGNTEAFF
abundance: once
j_gene: TRBJ1-1
v_gene: TRBV12-3/TRBV12-4
d_gene: TRBD1

CDR3nt: TGCGCCAGCACCAATGGAGGCGGGGGTTCAGATACGCAGTATTTT
CDR3aa: CASTNGGGGSDTQYF
abundance: once
j_gene: TRBJ2-3
v_gene: TRBV5-1
d_gene: TRBD2

CDR3nt: TGTGCCAGCAGCGCTGGACTAGCGGGAGGCGAGCAGTACTTC
CDR3aa: CASSAGLAGGEQYF
abundance: .
j_gene: TRBJ2-7
v_gene: TRBV6-5
d_gene: TRBD2

CDR3nt: TGTGCCAGTAGTAGTAGGATGGGGGGCACTGAAGCTTTCTTT
CDR3aa: CASSSRMGGTEAFF
abundance: .
j_gene: TRBJ1-1
v_gene: TRBV19
d_gene: .

CDR3nt: TGTGCCTGGAGCCACGGACGTAAGATAACCAATACCTCTGGAAACACCATATATTTT
CDR3aa: CAWSHGRKITNTSGNTIYF
abundance: .
j_gene: TRBJ1-3
v_gene: TRBV30
d_gene: .

CDR3nt: TGTGCCAGCATTCCAGCGGGGGGAAACAATGAGCAGTTCTTC
CDR3aa: CASIPAGGNNEQFF
abundance: .
j_gene: TRBJ2-1
v_gene: TRBV6-5
d_gene: TRBD2

CDR3nt: TGTGCCAGCAGCTTGGTGACGGCTTCTAATTCACCCCTCCACTTT
CDR3aa: CASSLVTASNSPLHF
abundance: .
j_gene: TRBJ1-6
v_gene: TRBV5-5
d_gene: .

CDR3nt: TGCGCCAGCAGCCAAGCTAGCGGGGGGGCACGCACAGATACGCAGTATTTT
CDR3aa: CASSQASGGARTDTQYF
abundance: .
j_gene: TRBJ2-3
v_gene: TRBV4-1
d_gene: TRBD2

CDR3nt: TGTGCTACGGGGAACACCATATATTTT
CDR3aa: CATGNTIYF
abundance: few
j_gene: TRBJ1-3
v_gene: TRBV10-3
d_gene: .

CDR3nt: TGTGCCAGCAGCCAAGTGTCCAGGGGGTATGGCTACACCTTC
CDR3aa: CASSQVSRGYGYTF
abundance: once
j_gene: TRBJ1-2
v_gene: TRBV3-1/TRBV3-2
d_gene: TRBD1

CDR3nt: TGTGCCAGCAGCCCTAATGACGGACGATTAGATTCACCCCCCCACTTT
CDR3aa: CASSPNDGRLDSPPHF
abundance: .
j_gene: TRBJ1-6
v_gene: TRBV14
d_gene: .

CDR3nt: TGTGCCAGCAGCTCCCGGGACCTTAACTATGGCTACACCTTC
CDR3aa: CASSSRDLNYGYTF
abundance: .
j_gene: TRBJ1-2
v_gene: TRBV6-5
d_gene: .

CDR3nt: TGTGCCTGGAGTAGACAGGTGAACACTGAAGCTTTCTTT
CDR3aa: CAWSRQVNTEAFF
abundance: .
j_gene: TRBJ1-1
v_gene: TRBV30
d_gene: .

CDR3nt: TGTGCCAGCAGTCGGACGTTAAACCCGTTTTTT
CDR3aa: CASSRTLNPFF
abundance: .
j_gene: TRBJ1-4
v_gene: TRBV28
d_gene: .